These 22 T cell receptor beta chains were all obtained from the same sample, sequenced in a study of low-dose radiotherapy and immunotherapy resistance in tumors. Time point noted: after trial treatment. Stated treatment: LDRT plus nivolumab, ipilimumab, low-dose cyclophosphamide and aspirin (RACIN trial). Alpha- and beta-chain coverage of first-strand cDNA came from TRAV- and TRBV-specific primers. TCR amplification ran roughly 20 PCR cycles using constant-region and V-primer adapter primers. TCRdb processed the reads anew with MiXCR; each CDR3 protein has one entry. The sample records roughly 100,000 distinct CDR3 sequences, 20% to 25% being singletons. This sample comprised PBMCs, obtained after low-dose radiotherapy plus immunotherapy. The receptors shown here come from a female donor with ovarian cancer.

This clonotype was detected many times. The chain carries TRBV5-6 and TRBJ1-1, with 7 bases aligning to TRBD1. This CDR3 has 11 amino acids. CDR1 is SGHDT, CDR2 YYEEEE, per germline. The J segment lost 11 bases and the V segment lost 5 bases, leaving 6 bases of the junction unmatched. CDR3 in amino acids: CASSTTGAAFF. DNA for the CDR3: TGTGCCAGCAGTACTACAGGGGCTGCTTTCTTT.

This clonotype was counted a few times. The chain couples TRBV6-2 or TRBV6-3 to TRBJ2-2, with D uncertain. This CDR3 is built from 15 residues. CDR1 MNHEY and CDR2 SVGEGT come from the germline V gene. V shed 0 bases and J shed 6 bases, with 11 bases lying between them. The CDR3 spells CASSYSAYLPGELFF. CDR3 bases: TGTGCCAGCAGTTACTCGGCCTACCTCCCCGGGGAGCTGTTTTTT.

This clonotype appeared once. The gene calls are TRBV3-1 and TRBJ1-2, with D unclear. The CDR3 sequence is 15 residues long. V shed 1 base and J shed 2 bases, with 11 bases lying between them. The V gene's germline CDR1 is LGHDT and CDR2 YNNKEL (reference sequence). The CDR3 sequence is CASSQAQTPNYGYTF. The CDR3, as DNA: TGTGCCAGCAGCCAAGCCCAGACACCCAACTATGGCTACACCTTC.

This clonotype was counted at least ten times. The chain links TRBV29-1 to TRBJ1-1; the D is unclear. CDR1 SQVTM and CDR2 ANQGSEA come from the germline V gene. Trimming stripped 4 bases from V and 0 bases from J, with 9 bases between. This CDR3 spans 13 amino acids. Written as DNA, the CDR3 is TGCAGCGTTGCAGTATCCCTGAACACTGAAGCTTTCTTT. Residues: CSVAVSLNTEAFF.

At least ten counts were recorded for this clonotype. The gene calls are TRBV20-1 and TRBJ2-1; TRBD2 aligns across 8 bases. J was trimmed by 4 bases and V by 1 base; bases with no gene match: 6. This CDR3 comprises 15 residues. In germline, CDR1 is DFQATT, CDR2 SNEGSKA (reference sequence). As DNA, the CDR3 is TGCAGTGCTAGAGTCGGGAGGGGGATTTACAATGAGCAGTTCTTC. Translated: CSARVGRGIYNEQFF.

V and J are TRBV7-2 and TRBJ2-5; possible D gene TRBD1, 6 bases. This CDR3 contains 13 residues. With 5 bases removed from V and 1 base from J, the gap between germline ends came to 8 bases. Germline V lookup: CDR1 SGHTA, CDR2 FQGNSA. This CDR3 is CASSPTGQETQYF. CDR3 bases: TGTGCCAGCAGCCCGACAGGCCAAGAGACCCAGTACTTC.

The sample holds many counts of this clonotype. The chain's CDR3 is CASRSGGAHNEQFF. The CDR3, as DNA: TGTGCCAGCAGAAGCGGGGGGGCCCACAATGAGCAGTTCTTC. The J gene is TRBJ2-1, the V gene TRBV12-3 or TRBV12-4; TRBD2 matches 10 bases. The CDR3 has 14 residues. The trim removed 6 bases at V and 5 bases at J, leaving 4 bases unmatched.

Ten or more counts support this clonotype. CDR3 amino acids: CASSLTGEETQYF. The CDR3 nucleotides read TGTGCCAGCAGCTTAACGGGGGAAGAGACCCAGTACTTC. The chain uses TRBV7-3 and TRBJ2-5; D assignment may be TRBD1 or TRBD2 (5 bases each). The CDR3 is 13 amino acids. Germline V gene sequence: CDR1 SGHTA, CDR2 FQGTGA. V was shortened by 0 bases and J by 3 bases, with 5 bases between the two germline ends.

In the case of this clonotype: A far larger clone is one nucleotide away, so this likely arose from a read error. The J gene is TRBJ2-7, the V gene TRBV9; 9 nucleotides agree with TRBD2. Germline lookup yields CDR1 SGDLS and CDR2 YYNGEE. The length of the CDR3 is 15 residues. After removal of 0 bases from V and 7 bases from J, the junction contained 8 bases not matched to a gene. The CDR3, as DNA: TGTGCCAGCAGCGTAGTGAGCGGGAGGCCAAATGAGCAGTACTTC. This codes for CASSVVSGRPNEQYF.

This clonotype was picked up many times. The chain combines TRBV15 with TRBJ2-3; D ambiguous. Germline CDR1 reads LNHNV; CDR2 reads YYDKDF (reference sequence). Trimming pared 0 bases from V and 2 bases from J, leaving 9 bases between. This CDR3 comprises 15 residues. CDR3 in amino acids: CATSREASYTDTQYF. CDR3 in DNA: TGTGCCACCAGCAGAGAGGCCTCTTACACAGATACGCAGTATTTT.

This clonotype was recorded at least ten times. V gene TRBV29-1 combines with J gene TRBJ2-7; maybe TRBD2 (6 bases). The CDR3 length is 12 residues. V lost 1 base and J 7 bases, leaving 11 bases between the germline ends. Germline V lookup: CDR1 SQVTM, CDR2 ANQGSEA. The CDR3 is CSVEVEGLEQYF. The CDR3 nucleotides are TGCAGCGTTGAAGTGGAGGGGCTTGAGCAGTACTTC.

This clonotype was seen repeatedly, ten times or more. The chain uses TRBV6-2 or TRBV6-3 and TRBJ2-2; 11 nucleotides line up with TRBD2. CDR1 MNHEY and CDR2 SVGEGT come from the germline V gene. The V and J ends lost 6 bases and 4 bases, in that order; junction bases with no gene match: 7. This CDR3 region has 16 residues. The CDR3 loop reads CASRIAGGPTTGELFF. For the CDR3, the DNA is TGTGCCAGCAGAATAGCGGGGGGGCCGACCACCGGGGAGCTGTTTTTT.

This clonotype has a count of ten or more. The chain links TRBV29-1 to TRBJ2-5; 10 nucleotides agree with TRBD1. CDR1 and CDR2 (germline): SQVTM, ANQGSEA. The CDR3 runs 13 residues. J gave up 5 bases and V 3 bases, and 3 bases lay outside the gene matches. CDR3 in amino acids: CSVDMGQGETQYF. CDR3 sequence (DNA): TGCAGCGTTGATATGGGACAGGGGGAGACCCAGTACTTC.

The V gene is TRBV7-2, the J gene TRBJ1-1; a weak D match, TRBD1 (6 bases). In germline, CDR1 is SGHTA, CDR2 FQGNSA. V lost 6 bases, J lost 1 base, and 15 bases lay in between. The CDR3 runs to 15 residues. CDR3 residues: CASSYAGTKNTEAFF. The CDR3 region has the DNA TGTGCCAGCAGTTATGCCGGGACAAAGAACACTGAAGCTTTCTTT.

This clonotype was seen many times. The V gene is TRBV9, the J gene TRBJ1-2; D not resolved. CDR1 and CDR2 (germline): SGDLS, YYNGEE. Trimming cost V 0 bases and J 2 bases, with 8 bases left between them. CDR3 length: 14 residues. For the CDR3, the DNA is TGTGCCAGCAGCGTAGACGTGGGCAACTATGGCTACACCTTC. Protein product: CASSVDVGNYGYTF. Drawing the rest from reference TRBV9 and TRBJ1-2, the complete variable domain is DSGVTQTPKHLITATGQRVTLRCSPRSGDLSVYWYQQSLDQGLQFLIQYYNGEERAKGNILERFSAQQFPDLHSELNLSSLELGDSALYFCASSVDVGNYGYTFGSGTRLTVV.

In its sample, this clonotype was seen many times. This sequence joins TRBV6-1 and TRBJ2-2; TRBD1 or TRBD2 may be the D gene (6 bases each). This CDR3 region has 17 residues. Per germline, CDR1 MNHNS and CDR2 SASEGT. V dropped 5 bases and J dropped 6 bases, with 22 bases sitting between them. The CDR3 sequence is CASSPPKGGPGAGELFF. CDR3 sequence (DNA): TGTGCCAGCAGTCCACCTAAGGGGGGTCCGGGCGCCGGGGAGCTGTTTTTT.

To note about this clonotype: With only one base between it and a far larger clone, this is likely a read error. This chain uses TRBV6-2 or TRBV6-3 with TRBJ2-2; tentatively, D is TRBD1 or TRBD2 (5 bases each). Trimming left V 5 bases short and J 4 bases short, with 17 bases between. The CDR3 has 16 residues. Germline assignment: CDR1 MNHEY and CDR2 SVGEGT. CDR3 residues: CASSAARGVVTGELFF. CDR3 nucleotides: TGTGCCAGCAGTGCCGCCCGGGGCGTTGTCACCGGGGAGCTGTTTTTT.

This clonotype was counted many times. The DNA for the CDR3 is TGTGCCAGCAGCGAGGGACAGGGCACGAACACCGGGGAGCTGTTTTTT. Its protein is CASSEGQGTNTGELFF. The chain is built from TRBV2 and TRBJ2-2; 9 bases agree with TRBD1. The CDR3 has 16 residues. J lost 0 bases, V lost 6 bases, and 5 bases had no gene match. CDR1 and CDR2 from the germline V gene are SNHLY and FYNNEI. Full variable domain (missing parts from reference TRBV2 and TRBJ2-2): EPEVTQTPSHQVTQMGQEVILRCVPISNHLYFYWYRQILGQKVEFLVSFYNNEISEKSEIFDDQFSVERPDGSNFTLKIRSTKLEDSAMYFCASSEGQGTNTGELFFGEGSRLTVL.

With respect to this clonotype: The likely explanation is a read error, given a far larger clone one base away. The V gene is TRBV29-1, the J gene TRBJ2-1; 8 positions agree with TRBD1. Germline-derived CDR1 and CDR2 are SQVTM and ANQGSEA. V shed 7 bases, J shed 10 bases, and the junction held 9 bases outside the gene matches. CDR3 length equals 12 residues. As DNA, the CDR3 is TGCAGCGGAGGACAGGGTCCAAACGAGCAGTTCTTC. This sequence encodes CSGGQGPNEQFF.

This clonotype was seen ten or more times. J is TRBJ2-2 and V is TRBV24-1, with a tentative D call TRBD2 (5 bases). The CDR3 has 16 amino acids. Trimming stripped 1 base from V and 0 bases from J, with 8 bases between. Per germline, CDR1 KGHDR and CDR2 SFDVKD. CDR3: CATSDLTGANTGELFF. CDR3 DNA sequence: TGTGCCACCAGTGATTTAACCGGGGCGAACACCGGGGAGCTGTTTTTT.

This clonotype appeared many times. V gene TRBV6-2 or TRBV6-3 combines with J gene TRBJ1-5, with D unresolved. Deletions cut 0 bases from V and 3 bases from J, with 21 bases between. Per the germline V gene, CDR1 is MNHEY and CDR2 is SVGEGT. The CDR3 contains 19 residues. DNA of the CDR3: TGTGCCAGCAGTTACTCGAAAGTTGAAGTTGCCTGGCCCAATCAGCCCCAGCATTTT. Translation: CASSYSKVEVAWPNQPQHF.

This clonotype was picked up many times. The chain joins TRBV28 to TRBJ1-3; no firm D call. V lost 7 bases to trimming and J lost 4 bases, with 14 bases between them. CDR3 length equals 14 residues. Germline V gene lookup returns CDR1 MDHEN and CDR2 SYDVKM. CDR3 sequence reads: CASTTDRFGNTIYF. In nucleotides, the CDR3 is TGTGCCAGCACCACGGACCGCTTCGGAAACACCATATATTTT.